This entry concerns a single TCR beta chain. What it recognizes is unknown. TCRdb fed the 5' RACE reads into MiXCR, producing one record per CDR3 protein. This sample has hundreds of thousands of distinct CDR3 sequences; around 8.6% occur once, and the top ten carry more than 0.75%. Germline values: CDR1 SQVTM, CDR2 ANQGSEA. The CDR3 totals 14 residues. V lost 4 bases to trimming and J lost 4 bases; unmatched junction nucleotides: 9. This specimen comes from a study of identical twins. Findings of the study overall: A partial confounding effect on zero-insertion analyses could come from invariant MAIT and iNKT cells.

Separately, the same data were catalogued under a study of yellow fever vaccine responses in identical twins.

The TCR sequence derives from a woman aged 18-29 years in good health. Sequencing input: PBMCs. This chain connects TRBV29-1 to TRBJ2-5; TRBD2 matches 7 bases. The CDR3, as DNA: TGCAGCGTTGGGGGGGGAGCAGGCGGAGAGACCCAGTACTTC. Amino acid sequence: CSVGGGAGGETQYF.